Described below is a single TCR beta chain sequence and its context. Antigen specificity is unknown. Generated by immunoSEQ multiplex PCR, the TCRdb table keeps only in-frame clones and is missing some. The profile covers some 170,000 clones, with roughly 89% appearing a single time and 1.6% taken by the ten largest. The source of the sample is a study of T cell responses to AZD1222 COVID-19 vaccine. Study-level information: Both about-4-week and about-12-week second-dose recipients were combined. Study outcomes and limitations: Repertoire sampling happened only post peak T cell response.

V lost 5 bases and J lost 4; bases outside the gene matches: 10. This CDR3 region has 15 residues. Germline CDR1 and CDR2: SGHTA and FQGTGA. The chain carries TRBV7-3 and TRBJ1-2; 7 positions agree with TRBD1. The receptor was derived from an adult in good health. The sequencing here drew on peripheral blood, taken on day 0 of AZD1222 vaccination. The CDR3 loop is CASSPTGLGSYGYTF. The DNA for the CDR3 is TGTGCCAGCAGCCCGACAGGGTTGGGGTCCTATGGCTACACCTTC.